The 31 T cell receptor beta chains below all came from one sample that was sequenced in a study of blood T cells in healthy people across ages. Through a sample-barcoded 5' primer and a J-beta primer mix, a second PCR was run for roughly 6 to 12 cycles. From the 5' RACE reads, TCRdb called clonotypes with MiXCR, one entry per CDR3 protein. The data contain over 600,000 distinct CDR3 sequences, 46% of them seen just once; the ten biggest clones take up about a sixth. What was sequenced was blood. Receptors were obtained from a man aged 80 or over in good health.

J is TRBJ2-4 and V is TRBV20-1, with no clear D. Gene TRBJ2-7 matches the end of the DNA better, so the J call may be wrong. Germline loops: CDR1 DFQATT, CDR2 SNEGSKA (reference sequence). The CDR3 totals 13 residues. CDR3 DNA sequence: TGCAGTGCTAGTGGCAAGTCTGGCTACGAGCAGTACTTC. This translates into CSASGKSGYEQYF.

As regards this clonotype: A read error may explain this, as a much larger clone is one base away. The chain links TRBV28 to TRBJ2-1; tentatively, D is TRBD2 (6 bases). The DNA matches TRBJ2-7 better at its end, which makes the J call doubtful. CDR3 length: 15 residues. The germline V gene encodes CDR1 MDHEN and CDR2 SYDVKM. The CDR3 loop is CASSLGGNNYNEQYF. The CDR3 nucleotides are TGTGCCAGCAGTTTAGGCGGGAACAACTACAATGAGCAGTACTTC.

V and J are TRBV3-1 and TRBJ2-1; D is uncertain. The germline V and J ends were trimmed by 0 bases and 0 bases, with 9 bases remaining between them. This CDR3 has 16 residues. CDR1 LGHDT and CDR2 YNNKEL come from the germline V gene (reference sequence). CDR3 coding DNA: TGTGCCAGCAGCCAAGACTATCCCGGCTCCTACAATGAGCAGTTCTTC. Translating it yields CASSQDYPGSYNEQFF.

The chain is built from TRBV20-1 and TRBJ2-5; D gene ambiguous. Trimming stripped 3 bases from V and 2 bases from J, with 4 bases between. The CDR3 has 11 residues. Germline CDR1 reads DFQATT; CDR2 reads SNEGSKA (reference sequence). This CDR3 reads CSASTQETQYF. For the CDR3, the DNA is TGCAGTGCTAGTACTCAAGAGACCCAGTACTTC.

V gene TRBV5-1 combines with J gene TRBJ1-1; 7 bases map to TRBD1. Per germline, CDR1 SGHRS and CDR2 YFSETQ. Trimming at V came to 3 bases and at J to 6 bases, leaving 11 bases not matched to a gene. This CDR3 region has 15 residues. CDR3: CASSSSTGWNSEAFF. In DNA form, the CDR3 reads TGCGCCAGCAGCTCTTCGACAGGGTGGAATTCTGAAGCTTTCTTT.

The V and J genes are TRBV5-6 and TRBJ2-5; D is possibly TRBD1 (6 bases). The CDR3 extends over 15 amino acids. V was clipped by 6 bases and J by 5 bases, with 20 bases between them. Germline V lookup: CDR1 SGHDT, CDR2 YYEEEE. The CDR3 reads CASTPGRGELETQYF. CDR3 in DNA: TGTGCCAGCACCCCAGGCAGGGGCGAGTTGGAGACCCAGTACTTC.

The chain uses TRBV14 and TRBJ2-3; 14 positions match TRBD2. Germline V lookup: CDR1 SGHDN, CDR2 FVKESK. The CDR3 runs 15 residues. V gave up 6 bases and J gave up 7 bases; unmatched junction bases: 6. The CDR3 reads CASRGLAGDVNTQYF. The CDR3 coding sequence is TGTGCCAGCAGGGGACTAGCGGGAGATGTGAATACGCAGTATTTT.

Of note for this clonotype: One base away lies a much larger clone, so this may be a sequencing read error. The CDR3 is CASSLTGTSGRSRAEQFF. Here the CDR3 DNA reads TGTGCCAGCAGCTTAACTGGGACTAGCGGGAGGTCGCGGGCTGAGCAGTTCTTC. The chain is built from TRBV11-2 and TRBJ2-1, with 15 bases identical to TRBD2. With V trimmed by 2 bases and J by 9 bases, 11 bases remained unmatched. CDR3 length: 18 amino acids. Germline CDR1 and CDR2: SGHAT and FQNNGV.

Comment on this clonotype: With a much larger clone just one base away, this may be a read error. The genes are TRBV7-2 and TRBJ2-7, with unresolved D. V gave up 5 bases and J gave up 7 bases, with 24 bases separating them. Germline V gives CDR1 SGHTA, CDR2 FQGNSA. The CDR3 consists of 16 residues. Here the CDR3 DNA reads TGTGCCAGCAGCGACACCGAGTCCGGGCTCCACGCGGAGCAGTACTTC. Its protein is CASSDTESGLHAEQYF.

The V call is TRBV6-1, the J call TRBJ2-3; no clear D. With 4 bases removed from V and 6 bases from J, the gap between germline ends came to 17 bases. Germline V lookup: CDR1 MNHNS, CDR2 SASEGT. The CDR3 sequence is 15 residues long. This CDR3 reads CASSGRPGHRDTQYF. Here the CDR3 DNA reads TGTGCCAGCAGTGGCCGCCCGGGCCACCGGGATACGCAGTATTTT.

The chain employs TRBV29-1 and TRBJ2-1; the D is unclear. The CDR3 sequence is 14 residues long. Trimming removed 6 bases at V and 0 bases at J, with 12 bases between. Germline CDR1 reads SQVTM; CDR2 reads ANQGSEA. The CDR3 nucleotides read TGCAGCGTCCCACGGACGGGCTCCTACAATGAGCAGTTCTTC. It encodes CSVPRTGSYNEQFF.

A few counts support this clonotype. The V call is TRBV5-6, the J call TRBJ1-2, with 9 bases matching TRBD1. CDR3 size: 17 residues. V was pared by 0 bases and J by 4 bases, with 10 bases of the junction left unmatched. Per germline, CDR1 SGHDT and CDR2 YYEEEE. The CDR3 DNA reads as TGTGCCAGCAGCTTGGCCCCGGGACAGGGCGAGTTCTATGGCTACACCTTC. Translating it yields CASSLAPGQGEFYGYTF.

This clonotype has a handful of counts. The V gene is TRBV20-1, the J gene TRBJ1-5, with 8 bases matching TRBD1. J gave up 10 bases and V 0 bases, and 8 bases lay outside the gene matches. CDR1 DFQATT and CDR2 SNEGSKA come from the germline V gene (reference sequence). The CDR3 is 14 residues long. CDR3 DNA: TGCAGTGCTAGAGATTCAGGGGGCTTGCAACCCCAGCATTTT. It translates to CSARDSGGLQPQHF.

This sequence joins TRBV19 and TRBJ2-3, with TRBD2 identical over 7 bases. This CDR3 is 13 amino acids long. Losses at the gene ends were 5 bases for V and 8 bases for J; bases not matched to a gene: 7. Germline-derived CDR1 and CDR2 are LNHDA and SQIVND (reference sequence). This CDR3 reads CASSVSGIGTQYF. The CDR3 bases are TGTGCCAGTAGTGTAAGCGGGATAGGTACGCAGTATTTT. Full variable domain (remainder filled in from reference TRBV19 and TRBJ2-3): DGGITQSPKYLFRKEGQNVTLSCEQNLNHDAMYWYRQDPGQGLRLIYYSQIVNDFQKGDIAEGYSVSREKKESFPLTVTSAQKNPTAFYLCASSVSGIGTQYFGPGTRLTVL.

The CDR3 here is CSQERSTDTQYF. CDR3 coding DNA: TGCAGTCAAGAGCGGAGCACAGATACGCAGTATTTT. The rearrangement joins TRBV20-1 to TRBJ2-3, with a tentative D call TRBD2 (5 bases). This CDR3 contains 12 residues. Trimming cost V 8 bases and J 0 bases, with 9 bases left between them. Germline V gene lookup returns CDR1 DFQATT and CDR2 SNEGSKA (reference sequence).

J is TRBJ2-4 and V is TRBV9; weak D call: TRBD2 (5 bases). The tail of the sequence fits TRBJ2-7 better, so the J call may be wrong. The CDR3 contains 13 residues. The germline V gene has CDR1 SGDLS and CDR2 YYNGEE. The CDR3 sequence is CASSVDIRGEQYF. In DNA form, the CDR3 reads TGTGCCAGCAGCGTAGATATACGGGGCGAGCAGTACTTC.

The V gene is TRBV12-3 or TRBV12-4, the J gene TRBJ1-6, with D possibly being TRBD1 (6 bases). The V and J ends lost 6 bases and 12 bases respectively, with 18 bases between them. This CDR3 has 14 residues. CDR3 nucleotide sequence: TGTGCCAGCAGACCAGCGGACAGTACTTTACCCCTCCACTTT. Amino acids: CASRPADSTLPLHF.

CDR3 sequence: CASSPGTGVSNEQFF. Written as DNA, the CDR3 is TGTGCCAGCAGTCCCGGGACAGGGGTTAGCAATGAGCAGTTCTTC. The genes are TRBV7-9 and TRBJ2-1; 10 bases fit TRBD1. Unmatched junction bases numbered 8, after V lost 6 bases and J lost 6 bases. The CDR3 covers 15 residues. The germline V gene has CDR1 SEHNR and CDR2 FQNEAQ (reference sequence).

This clonotype was detected only a few times. The V call is TRBV28, the J call TRBJ2-5; unclear D gene. The CDR3 runs to 16 residues. From germline, CDR1 is MDHEN and CDR2 SYDVKM. Trimming stripped 5 bases from V and 3 bases from J, with 19 bases between. The CDR3 spells CASSPAANSPKETQYF. The CDR3 DNA reads TGTGCCAGCAGTCCCGCGGCGAATTCGCCCAAAGAGACCCAGTACTTC.

The J gene is TRBJ1-5, the V gene TRBV29-1; D gene ambiguous. The germline V and J ends were trimmed by 4 bases and 3 bases, with 10 bases remaining between them. Germline-derived CDR1 and CDR2 are SQVTM and ANQGSEA. The CDR3 totals 13 residues. This CDR3 is CSVGSLLNQPQHF. Written as DNA, the CDR3 is TGCAGCGTTGGCAGCTTACTCAATCAGCCCCAGCATTTT.

The V call is TRBV7-2, the J call TRBJ1-1; D is perhaps TRBD1 (6 bases). The germline V and J ends were trimmed by 1 base and 5 bases, with 11 bases remaining between them. The CDR3 is made up of 14 amino acids. Per germline, CDR1 SGHTA and CDR2 FQGNSA. In DNA form, the CDR3 reads TGTGCCAGCAGCTTAGTGGGGGCGGATACTGAAGCTTTCTTT. Protein product: CASSLVGADTEAFF.

This chain connects TRBV28 to TRBJ1-2, with 9 bases lining up with TRBD1. CDR1 is MDHEN and CDR2 is SYDVKM in the germline V gene. With 5 bases clipped from V and 3 bases from J, the junction kept 10 bases outside the gene matches. The CDR3 has 16 amino acids. As DNA, the CDR3 is TGTGCCAGCAGTACCCACCGGGACAGGGCGGACTATGGCTACACCTTC. Translation gives CASSTHRDRADYGYTF.

This clonotype appeared many times. The chain employs TRBV29-1 and TRBJ2-5; no firm D call. Trimming took 8 bases from V and 4 from J, leaving 17 bases between them. The germline V gene encodes CDR1 SQVTM and CDR2 ANQGSEA. The CDR3 consists of 13 residues. The CDR3 is CSTGLSRGETQYF. The DNA for the CDR3 is TGCAGCACCGGGTTATCTAGAGGAGAGACCCAGTACTTC.

The rearrangement joins TRBV30 to TRBJ2-3; D ambiguous. Germline assignment: CDR1 GTSNPN and CDR2 SVGIG (reference sequence). The germline V and J ends were trimmed by 0 bases and 6 bases, with 13 bases remaining between them. The CDR3 consists of 14 residues. CDR3 nucleotides: TGTGCCTGGAGTGTGGCAGTCCTCGCGGATACGCAGTATTTT. Protein product: CAWSVAVLADTQYF.

The DNA of the CDR3 is TGCAGTGCTAGCCTACAGGGGTCCCTCACAGATACGCAGTATTTT. It encodes CSASLQGSLTDTQYF. This chain connects TRBV20-1 to TRBJ2-3, with 7 bases aligning to TRBD1. V lost 3 bases to trimming and J lost 2 bases; unmatched junction nucleotides: 8. The CDR3 contains 15 residues. Germline-derived CDR1 and CDR2 are DFQATT and SNEGSKA (reference sequence).

At least ten counts were recorded for this clonotype. The chain couples TRBV12-3 or TRBV12-4 to TRBJ2-7; D is ambiguous. This CDR3 is built from 11 residues. Between the trimmed V and J ends, which lost 2 bases and 6 bases, there was a span of 5 bases. The CDR3 loop is CASSLYGEQYF. The CDR3 DNA reads TGTGCCAGCAGTTTATACGGCGAGCAGTACTTC.

Details on this clonotype: One junction end disagrees with the germline gene, perhaps due to a read error. This chain joins TRBV7-7 and TRBJ2-1, with D possibly TRBD2 on 6 matching bases. The CDR3 contains 14 residues. The germline V gene encodes CDR1 SSHAT and CDR2 FNYEAQ (reference sequence). The CDR3 DNA reads as TGTGCTAGCAGTTCTGGACTACCTTCCAATGAGCAGTTCTTC. It yields the protein CASSSGLPSNEQFF.

This chain connects TRBV12-3 or TRBV12-4 to TRBJ1-1; possibly TRBD1 for D (5 bases). This CDR3 contains 14 residues. V gave up 5 bases and J gave up 2 bases, with 12 bases separating them. CDR3: CASSSVGLNTEAFF. CDR3 DNA: TGTGCCAGCAGTAGCGTGGGACTTAACACTGAAGCTTTCTTT.

The chain links TRBV7-9 to TRBJ2-1; D is unresolved. Deletions cut 8 bases from V and 3 bases from J, with 8 bases between. Germline V gives CDR1 SEHNR, CDR2 FQNEAQ (reference sequence). This CDR3 has 12 amino acids. CDR3 sequence (DNA): TGTGCCAGCGGCCCGAACTACAATGAGCAGTTCTTC. It codes for CASGPNYNEQFF.

As concerns this clonotype: Just one base apart from a much larger clone, this may be a read error. This chain uses TRBV5-1 with TRBJ2-1; D is uncertain. This CDR3 contains 15 residues. CDR1 is SGHRS and CDR2 is YFSETQ in the germline V gene. The CDR3 bases are TGCGTCAGCAGCTTGGGTCAGCCCCCCCTAAATGAGCAGTTCTTC. Residues: CVSSLGQPPLNEQFF.

This chain connects TRBV20-1 to TRBJ2-5; TRBD1 might be the D (5 bases). Germline V gene data show CDR1 as DFQATT and CDR2 as SNEGSKA (reference sequence). The CDR3 length is 13 residues. V was shortened by 6 bases and J by 2 bases, with 13 bases between the two germline ends. Here the CDR3 DNA reads TGCAGTGCGAAAAGGGGCGAGCAAGAGACCCAGTACTTC. It is translated as CSAKRGEQETQYF.